This is a list of T cell receptor beta chains from one sample in a study of cytomegalovirus exposure and HLA in healthy donors. This table comes from immunoSEQ multiplex PCR, and its TCRdb copy is limited to in-frame clones, with some not included. The sample totals tens of thousands of clones. Sequencing was performed on PBMCs. These receptors were taken from a woman between 35 and 50 years old in good health and CMV-seropositive. The CDR3 runs from the conserved cysteine through the conserved F or W. D genes are given only for firm matches.

V: TRBV27; D: NA; J: TRBJ1-1; CDR3: CASSLIQGGRVNTEAFF; DNA: TGTGCCAGCAGTTTAATCCAGGGAGGTAGGGTGAACACTGAAGCTTTCTTT
V: TRBV11-3; D: TRBD2; J: TRBJ2-1; CDR3: CASSFSGRAYNEQFF; DNA: TGTGCCAGCAGCTTTAGCGGGAGGGCCTACAATGAGCAGTTCTTC
V: TRBV30; D: NA; J: TRBJ2-7; CDR3: CARTYRDSYEQYF; DNA: TGTGCCCGGACGTACAGAGACTCCTACGAGCAGTACTTC
V: TRBV7-8; D: TRBD1; J: TRBJ1-4; CDR3: CASSYDSGTDNEKLFF; DNA: TGTGCCAGCAGTTATGACTCCGGGACAGATAATGAAAAACTGTTTTTT
V: TRBV7-3; D: NA; J: TRBJ2-2; CDR3: CASSFGSGTGELFF; DNA: TGTGCCAGCAGCTTCGGTAGCGGCACCGGGGAGCTGTTTTTT
V: TRBV7-2; D: NA; J: TRBJ1-4; CDR3: CASSLGLDEKLFF; DNA: TGTGCCAGCAGCTTAGGGCTGGATGAAAAACTGTTTTTT
V: TRBV6-1; D: NA; J: TRBJ2-7; CDR3: CASSEAWAFYEQYF; DNA: TGTGCCAGCAGTGAAGCGTGGGCCTTTTACGAGCAGTACTTC
V: TRBV7-8; D: NA; J: TRBJ2-3; CDR3: CASSLALNIAQITQYF; DNA: TGTGCCAGCAGCTTAGCGCTGAACATTGCACAGATCACGCAGTATTTT
V: TRBV11-3; D: NA; J: TRBJ2-3; CDR3: CASSSRGRVTDTQYF; DNA: TGTGCCAGCAGCTCCCGGGGAAGAGTGACAGATACGCAGTATTTT
V: TRBV4-1; D: NA; J: TRBJ2-5; CDR3: CASSQVGEETQYF; DNA: TGCGCCAGCAGCCAAGTCGGGGAGGAGACCCAGTACTTC
V: TRBV5-1; D: NA; J: TRBJ2-2; CDR3: CASSLTGTLTGELFF; DNA: TGCGCCAGCAGCTTGACCGGGACACTCACCGGGGAGCTGTTTTTT
V: TRBV6-1; D: TRBD1; J: TRBJ2-3; CDR3: CASSGWTGSSDTQYF; DNA: TGTGCCAGCAGTGGATGGACAGGGTCGTCAGATACGCAGTATTTT
V: TRBV7-8; D: NA; J: TRBJ1-5; CDR3: CASSFLYQPQHF; DNA: TGTGCCAGCAGCTTTCTTTATCAGCCCCAGCATTTT
V: TRBV6-5; D: TRBD2; J: TRBJ2-5; CDR3: CASSRTSGIRETQYF; DNA: TGTGCCAGCAGTCGGACTAGCGGGATCCGGGAGACCCAGTACTTC
V: TRBV5-4; D: NA; J: TRBJ2-1; CDR3: CASSAARSVDEQFF; DNA: TGTGCCAGCAGCGCAGCGCGGAGCGTCGATGAGCAGTTCTTC
V: TRBV7-2; D: NA; J: TRBJ2-1; CDR3: CASSLGTSSYNEQFF; DNA: TGTGCCAGCAGCTTAGGGACTTCCTCCTACAATGAGCAGTTCTTC
V: TRBV6-6; D: NA; J: TRBJ2-5; CDR3: CASSPMWEQYF; DNA: TGTGCCAGCAGTCCCATGTGGGAGCAGTACTTC
V: TRBV18; D: NA; J: TRBJ2-1; CDR3: CASSPETQSNEQFF; DNA: TGTGCCAGCTCACCAGAGACACAGTCGAATGAGCAGTTCTTC
V: TRBV7-3; D: NA; J: TRBJ2-3; CDR3: CASSLRLVSDTQYF; DNA: TGTGCCAGCAGCTTAAGACTAGTTTCAGATACGCAGTATTTT
V: TRBV9; D: NA; J: TRBJ1-4; CDR3: CASSSTRGGRSEKLFF; DNA: TGTGCCAGCAGCTCTACACGGGGAGGGCGGTCCGAAAAACTGTTTTTT
V: TRBV5-1; D: TRBD1; J: TRBJ2-7; CDR3: CASSLGGTDREEQYF; DNA: TGCGCCAGCAGCTTGGGGGGTACGGACAGGGAAGAGCAGTACTTC
V: TRBV7-2; D: TRBD1; J: TRBJ1-2; CDR3: CASTSDRGGGYTF; DNA: TGTGCCAGCACCTCCGACAGGGGAGGCGGCTACACCTTC
V: TRBV27; D: NA; J: TRBJ2-7; CDR3: CASSLGVRTYEQYF; DNA: TGTGCCAGCAGTTTGGGCGTCAGAACCTACGAGCAGTACTTC
V: TRBV5-6; D: TRBD1; J: TRBJ1-1; CDR3: CASSLGGTGLNTEAFF; DNA: TGTGCCAGCAGCTTGGGGGGGACAGGGCTGAACACTGAAGCTTTCTTT
V: TRBV9; D: NA; J: TRBJ2-5; CDR3: CASSVTNSFDETQYF; DNA: TGTGCCAGCAGCGTAACGAATAGCTTTGACGAGACCCAGTACTTC
V: TRBV15; D: NA; J: TRBJ2-7; CDR3: CATSRETGSLAYSYEQYF; DNA: TGTGCTACCAGCAGAGAAACAGGTAGTCTAGCGTACTCCTACGAGCAGTACTTC
V: TRBV12-5; D: NA; J: TRBJ2-7; CDR3: CASGPRLSSYEQYF; DNA: TGTGCTAGTGGACCACGACTGAGCTCCTACGAGCAGTACTTC
V: TRBV11-2; D: NA; J: TRBJ2-5; CDR3: CASSSTGAQGTSQETQYF; DNA: TGTGCCAGCAGCTCAACAGGGGCTCAAGGGACTTCTCAAGAGACCCAGTACTTC
V: TRBV10-3; D: TRBD1; J: TRBJ1-1; CDR3: CAISPDRDTEAFF; DNA: TGTGCCATCTCCCCTGACAGGGACACTGAAGCTTTCTTT
V: TRBV7-2; D: NA; J: TRBJ2-2; CDR3: CASSVTWNTGELFF; DNA: TGTGCCAGCAGCGTTACTTGGAACACCGGGGAGCTGTTTTTT
V: TRBV5-1; D: NA; J: TRBJ2-3; CDR3: CASSFGGAEGDTQYF; DNA: TGCGCCAGCAGCTTTGGAGGGGCTGAGGGCGATACGCAGTATTTT
V: TRBV7-9; D: TRBD2; J: TRBJ2-1; CDR3: CASSRSDGGRHEQFF; DNA: TGTGCCAGCAGTCGATCCGACGGCGGGAGGCATGAGCAGTTCTTC
V: TRBV5-8; D: TRBD2; J: TRBJ2-7; CDR3: CASSLSGEGDEQYF; DNA: TGTGCCAGCAGCTTGAGTGGGGAGGGTGACGAGCAGTACTTC
V: TRBV14; D: TRBD1; J: TRBJ2-1; CDR3: CASSYRGLYNEQFF; DNA: TGTGCCAGCAGCTACAGGGGGCTCTACAATGAGCAGTTCTTC
V: TRBV6-1; D: TRBD2; J: TRBJ2-1; CDR3: CASTGGAGGNEQFF; DNA: TGTGCCAGCACCGGGGGGGCCGGGGGCAATGAGCAGTTCTTC
V: TRBV2; D: TRBD1; J: TRBJ2-2; CDR3: CASRALTGGSGELFF; DNA: TGTGCCAGCAGAGCCTTGACAGGGGGTTCCGGGGAGCTGTTTTTT
V: TRBV30; D: NA; J: TRBJ1-5; CDR3: CAFTKRGSQPQHF; DNA: TGTGCCTTCACAAAACGGGGAAGCCAGCCCCAGCATTTT
V: TRBV7-3; D: TRBD2; J: TRBJ2-2; CDR3: CASSLNGGVNTGELFF; DNA: TGTGCCAGCAGCTTAAACGGGGGGGTGAACACCGGGGAGCTGTTTTTT
V: TRBV9; D: NA; J: TRBJ2-2; CDR3: CASSITGTNTGELFF; DNA: TGTGCCAGCAGCATAACCGGGACGAACACCGGGGAGCTGTTTTTT
V: TRBV4-1; D: TRBD1; J: TRBJ2-7; CDR3: CASSYQGAAYEQYF; DNA: TGCGCCAGCAGCTACCAGGGGGCAGCCTACGAGCAGTACTTC
V: TRBV7-8; D: NA; J: TRBJ2-7; CDR3: CASSPHTYEQYF; DNA: TGTGCCAGCAGCCCTCACACCTACGAGCAGTACTTC
V: TRBV6-1; D: TRBD2; J: TRBJ2-5; CDR3: CATSAGGVGTQYF; DNA: TGTGCCACCTCAGCGGGGGGTGTCGGGACCCAGTACTTC
V: TRBV4-1; D: TRBD2; J: TRBJ2-7; CDR3: CASSALSGLAQSSYEQYF; DNA: TGCGCCAGCAGCGCCCTGTCTGGACTAGCGCAGAGCTCCTACGAGCAGTACTTC
V: TRBV28; D: NA; J: TRBJ2-7; CDR3: CASSLIRERYF; DNA: TGTGCCAGCAGTTTAATCCGCGAGCGGTACTTC
V: TRBV2; D: NA; J: TRBJ2-7; CDR3: CASSEKYGRNYEQYF; DNA: TGTGCCAGCAGTGAAAAGTATGGCAGGAACTACGAGCAGTACTTC
V: TRBV5-4; D: TRBD2; J: TRBJ2-3; CDR3: CASSSGLAGGTDTQYF; DNA: TGTGCCAGCAGCTCGGGACTAGCGGGAGGGACAGATACGCAGTATTTT
V: TRBV6-5; D: NA; J: TRBJ1-3; CDR3: CASSYSGGIIGNTIYF; DNA: TGTGCCAGCAGTTACTCGGGGGGTATAATTGGAAACACCATATATTTT
V: TRBV30; D: TRBD1; J: TRBJ1-6; CDR3: CAWKGQGNSPLHF; DNA: TGTGCCTGGAAGGGACAGGGGAATTCACCCCTCCACTTT
V: TRBV15; D: NA; J: TRBJ1-2; CDR3: CATSTGGANYGYTF; DNA: TGTGCCACCTCCACCGGCGGAGCTAACTATGGCTACACCTTC
V: TRBV7-9; D: NA; J: TRBJ1-3; CDR3: CASSLGRRELSGNTIYF; DNA: TGTGCCAGCAGCTTGGGCCGCCGGGAGCTCTCTGGAAACACCATATATTTT